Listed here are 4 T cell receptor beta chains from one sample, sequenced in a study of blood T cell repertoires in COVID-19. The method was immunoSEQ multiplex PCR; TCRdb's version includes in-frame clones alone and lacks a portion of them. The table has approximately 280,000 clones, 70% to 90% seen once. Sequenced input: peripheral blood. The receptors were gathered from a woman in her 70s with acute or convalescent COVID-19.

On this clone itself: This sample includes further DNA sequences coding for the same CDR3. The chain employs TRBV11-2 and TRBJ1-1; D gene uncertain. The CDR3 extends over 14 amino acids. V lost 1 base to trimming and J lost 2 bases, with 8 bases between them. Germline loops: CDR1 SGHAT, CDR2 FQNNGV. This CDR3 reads CASSLGPGNTEAFF. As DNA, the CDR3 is TGTGCCAGCAGCTTAGGTCCAGGAAACACTGAAGCTTTCTTT. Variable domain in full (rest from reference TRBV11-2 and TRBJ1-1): EAGVAQSPRYKIIEKRQSVAFWCNPISGHATLYWYQQILGQGPKLLIQFQNNGVVDDSQLPKDRFSAERLKGVDSTLKIQPAKLEDSAVYLCASSLGPGNTEAFFGQGTRLTVV.

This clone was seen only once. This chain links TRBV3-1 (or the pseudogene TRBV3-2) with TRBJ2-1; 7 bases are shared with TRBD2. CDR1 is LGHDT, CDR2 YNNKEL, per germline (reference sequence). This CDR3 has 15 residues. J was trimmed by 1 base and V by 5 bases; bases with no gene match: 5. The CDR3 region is CASSDRGGSYNEQFF. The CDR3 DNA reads TGTGCCAGCAGCGATCGCGGGGGATCCTACAATGAGCAGTTCTTC.

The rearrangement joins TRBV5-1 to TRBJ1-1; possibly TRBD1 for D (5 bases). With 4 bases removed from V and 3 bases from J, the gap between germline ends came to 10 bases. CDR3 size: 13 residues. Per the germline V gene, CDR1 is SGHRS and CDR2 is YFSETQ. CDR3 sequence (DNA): TGCGCCAGCAGCGGGGGGTGGGACACTGAAGCTTTCTTT. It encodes CASSGGWDTEAFF.

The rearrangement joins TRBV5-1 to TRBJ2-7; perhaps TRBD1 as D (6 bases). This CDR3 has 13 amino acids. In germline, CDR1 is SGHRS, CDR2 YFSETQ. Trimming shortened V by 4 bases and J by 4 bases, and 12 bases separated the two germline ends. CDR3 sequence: CASSPGTQYEQYF. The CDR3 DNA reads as TGCGCCAGCAGCCCCGGGACACAGTACGAGCAGTACTTC.